The 3 T cell receptor beta chains in this list originate from one sample, sequenced in a study of immune evolution from preneoplasia to lung adenocarcinoma (dated by TCRdb to the early 2020s). Receptor libraries were prepared by the immunoSEQ multiplex PCR assay. Drawn from immuneACCESS, this table holds only the in-frame rearrangements with V and J called that TCRdb kept. Clones are partly lost; checked studies trace under half to an unresolved V gene and leave the rest unexplained. Across this sample there are 15,000 or so clones, with over 65% seen only once. The biggest ten clones account for 3% of the sample. Sequencing input: FFPE minimally invasive lung adenocarcinoma tissue. According to the study, the label for this sample's cell subset or site signals: micro-invasive lung adenocarcinoma (MIA). These receptors were obtained from a person aged 60-79 years with lung adenocarcinoma.

The chain couples TRBV13 to TRBJ2-7; D possibly corresponds to TRBD1 (6 bases). CDR3 length: 13 residues. The germline V gene encodes CDR1 PRHDT and CDR2 FYEKMQ (reference sequence). V was shortened by 0 bases and J by 4 bases, with 7 bases between the two germline ends. Here the CDR3 reads CASSLGQGYEQYF. CDR3 DNA sequence: TGTGCCAGCAGCTTAGGACAGGGTTACGAGCAGTACTTC. Based on the CDR3 plus reference TRBV13 and TRBJ2-7, the full variable domain is AAGVIQSPRHLIKEKRETATLKCYPIPRHDTVYWYQQGPGQDPQFLISFYEKMQSDKGSIPDRFSAQQFSDYHSELNMSSLELGDSALYFCASSLGQGYEQYFGPGTRLTVT.

The chain is built from TRBV4-3 and TRBJ2-5; D is uncertain. Gene TRBJ2-7 matches the end of the DNA better, so the J call may be wrong. The CDR3 is made up of 14 amino acids. From germline, CDR1 is LGHNA and CDR2 YSLEER. The CDR3 region has the DNA TGCGCCAGCAGCCTAGGGCTGGCGACCTACGAGCAGTACTTC. It is translated as CASSLGLATYEQYF.

In its sample, this clone was seen once. The chain uses TRBV12-5 and TRBJ2-2, with TRBD1 identical over 8 bases. CDR1 LGHNT and CDR2 FRNRAP come from the germline V gene. This CDR3 is built from 15 residues. The V gene end was trimmed by 5 bases and the J gene end by 4 bases; junction bases not matched to a gene: 6. The CDR3 here is CASGLGQGGTGELFF. In DNA form, the CDR3 reads TGTGCTAGTGGTCTAGGACAGGGAGGCACCGGGGAGCTGTTTTTT. The full variable domain, completed using reference TRBV12-5 and TRBJ2-2, is DARVTQTPRHKVTEMGQEVTMRCQPILGHNTVFWYRQTMMQGLELLAYFRNRAPLDDSGMPKDRFSAEMPDATLATLKIQPSEPRDSAVYFCASGLGQGGTGELFFGEGSRLTVL.